Here is one T cell receptor (beta chain) with its context. The antigen is not known. This sample was included in a study of T cell responses to AZD1222 COVID-19 vaccine. Study results and caveats: Most donors were white British and more were female, and clonal diversity was possibly underestimated.

CDR1 is KGHSH, CDR2 LQKENI, per germline. Trimming pared 1 base from V and 1 base from J, leaving 11 bases between. The CDR3 is made up of 15 amino acids. The repertoire was sequenced with immunoSEQ multiplex PCR; TCRdb's copy has only in-frame clones and lacks some. This table has over 55,000 clones, approximately 83% appearing once. The TCR comes from an adult who received the AZD1222 COVID-19 vaccine. The V call is TRBV18, the J call TRBJ2-7; D is unresolved. Sample: peripheral blood, taken 28 days after the second AZD1222 dose. CDR3 protein: CASSPLPRTSYEQYF. CDR3 DNA sequence: TGTGCCAGCTCACCACTTCCGCGGACGTCCTACGAGCAGTACTTC.